The entry below gives a single T cell receptor beta chain sequence along with its context. The antigen is undetermined. Across eight separate reactions for each sample, cDNA was made. UMIs with a 6-nucleotide sample barcode were added by template switching. With the 5' RACE reads reprocessed, TCRdb shows one record per CDR3 protein and no DNA. Seen in this sample are 350,000 to 400,000 distinct CDR3 sequences; the ten most common clones hold 2.5% to 3%. The V gene's germline CDR1 is SGHRS and CDR2 YFSETQ. CDR3 length equals 13 residues. This entry belongs to a study of monozygotic twins with inflammatory bowel disease. Whole-study results and caveats: No repertoire similarity difference was seen between concordant and discordant twins; power was possibly limited. T cell subtypes that differed could not be told apart.

The V call is TRBV5-1, the J call TRBJ2-5. This sequence originates from a human donor with ulcerative colitis or Crohn's disease, or a healthy co-twin of an affected twin (not recorded which). Material for sequencing was blood. The CDR3 loop reads CASSLVLQETQYF.